These 7 T cell receptor beta chains share one sample of origin, sequenced in a study of monozygotic twins with inflammatory bowel disease. TCRdb re-called the 5' RACE reads and catalogs CDR3 proteins one per entry, DNA excluded. This repertoire comprises approximately 390,000 distinct CDR3 sequences; its ten largest clones make up 2% to 3%. Specimen: blood. All receptors come from a human donor with ulcerative colitis or Crohn's disease, or a healthy co-twin of an affected twin (not recorded which).

This chain joins TRBV29-1 and TRBJ2-3; as DNA is missing, the TRBD1 call by TCRdb cannot be tested. The CDR3 runs to 14 residues. Germline V CDR1 and CDR2: SQVTM, ANQGSEA. This CDR3 is CSVAERGAADTQYF.

This rearrangement joins TRBV4-2 to TRBJ2-3; TCRdb picks TRBD1, but there is no DNA to check that call. The CDR3 has 16 residues. Germline V gene data show CDR1 as LGHNA and CDR2 as YNFKEQ. The CDR3: CASSQGEGGSTDTQYF.

The CDR3 loop reads CASSQDNGFDGYTF. This chain connects TRBV4-1 to TRBJ1-2. This CDR3 contains 14 residues. Germline CDR1 and CDR2: MGHRA and YSYEKL.

The V and J genes are TRBV18 and TRBJ2-7. Per germline, CDR1 KGHSH and CDR2 LQKENI. The CDR3 length is 16 residues. This CDR3 reads CASSPPIAAGPYEQYF.

The V call is TRBV6-5, the J call TRBJ1-1; the D call from TCRdb, TRBD1, cannot be confirmed without DNA. Germline values: CDR1 MNHEY, CDR2 SVGAGI. The CDR3 is 15 amino acids. CDR3 sequence: CASSYSGRGSTEAFF.

This sequence joins TRBV6-5 and TRBJ2-2. This CDR3 contains 15 residues. Germline CDR1 MNHEY, CDR2 SVGAGI. CDR3 sequence: CASSYFGTNTGELFF.

This sequence joins TRBV5-8 and TRBJ2-7. The CDR3 sequence is 11 residues long. In germline, CDR1 is SGHTS, CDR2 YDEGEE. CDR3 in amino acids: CASSRSYEQYF.